This TCR beta chain was captured in a study of CXCR3-negative and CXCR3-positive naive CD8 T cells. Researchers sorted some 300,000 cells of each CD8+ T cell subset in triplicate. CD45RO-CCR7+CD27+CD95- cells counted as naive CD8+ T cells. A word on this clonotype: What it binds is unknown.

Libraries were UMI-labeled 5' RACE TRB cDNA. TCRdb reprocessed the 5' RACE reads, keeping one entry per CDR3 protein, no DNA. The sample totals around 140,000 distinct CDR3 sequences; its top ten clones hold 0.41%. Study-level findings and limits: Higher TRB CDR3 hydrophobicity marked CXCR3-positive naive cells relative to CXCR3-negative naive cells. Cryopreservation partially decreased CXCR3 expression, and most assays used fresh PBMCs.

Germline CDR1 is SGHVS and CDR2 is FNYEAQ. This CDR3 has 18 residues. The source of this sequence is a human donor in good health. Some clones in this sample may be carry-over from other donors' samples. V and J are TRBV7-6 and TRBJ2-5; TCRdb gives TRBD2 as the D gene, but with no DNA this cannot be confirmed. Source material: naive CXCR3+ CD8+ T cells from blood. As for subset: CD45RO-CCR7+CD27+CD95- naive CD8+ T cells expressing CXCR3 (TNR3+). The CDR3 loop reads CASSLAWVAGEPQETQYF.